The present T cell receptor (beta chain) was sequenced within a study of OX40 agonist ivuxolimab in advanced cancers. Study summary: Three patients, one with hepatocellular carcinoma and two with cutaneous melanoma, responded partially. Overall study results and limits: In general, CD8+ T cells held more expanded clones than CD4+ did, on average.

With respect to this clone: The antigen remains undetermined. This CDR3 is also generated by other DNA sequences in the sample.

The repertoire was sequenced with immunoSEQ multiplex PCR; TCRdb's copy has only in-frame clones and lacks some. The sample contains some 97,000 clones, about 91% of which appear only once. The germline V gene encodes CDR1 SGHNT and CDR2 YYREEE (reference sequence). The CDR3 runs to 11 residues. Trimming pared 4 bases from V and 4 bases from J, leaving 3 bases between. The material sequenced was CD4+ or CD8+ T cells sorted from blood, taken in a trial of the OX40 agonist ivuxolimab. This rearrangement joins TRBV5-4 to TRBJ2-1; D remains ambiguous. The clonotype originates from an adult with an advanced solid tumor such as melanoma, head and neck, liver or kidney cancer. CDR3: CASSRYNEQFF. The DNA for the CDR3 is TGTGCCAGCAGCCGTTACAATGAGCAGTTCTTC.